The present T cell receptor (beta chain) was sequenced within a study of blood T cell repertoires in COVID-19. Some clones are missing from TCRdb's copy, which holds only in-frame ones; the method was immunoSEQ multiplex PCR. The sample includes 250,000 or so clones, 85% to 90% of them seen just once. The sample was PBMCs or T cells enriched from blood (not recorded which). The origin of this receptor is a woman aged 25-40 years with acute COVID-19.

Here the CDR3 reads CATSVQIGPKRIYTF. In nucleotides, the CDR3 is TGTGCCACCAGTGTCCAGATTGGCCCAAAGCGAATCTACACCTTC. The chain is built from TRBV24-1 and TRBJ1-2; D unclear. Germline values: CDR1 KGHDR, CDR2 SFDVKD. The CDR3 has 15 amino acids. The V end lost 5 bases, the J end lost 10 bases, and 22 bases lay between the germline ends.